This T cell receptor (beta chain) emerged from a study of T cells in Graves' hyperthyroidism and ophthalmopathy. Across the study: It was at initial diagnosis, before any treatment, that peripheral blood was collected. Overall study results and limits: Stable hyperthyroidism and ophthalmopathy were separated using 13 V-J signatures.

Uncontrolled infections, other autoimmune diseases, pregnancy or lactation led to exclusion of patients. The PBMCs were sourced from fresh peripheral blood (more than 8.5 ml). The CDR3 covers 13 residues. Germline CDR1 and CDR2: SGHRS and YFSETQ. Trimming took off 6 bases at V and 10 bases at J, with 17 bases between the two ends. The source material, RNA transcripts, was used to amplify TCR beta CDR3 regions. The HTBI primer set drove a first-round RT-PCR of the TCR CDR3. TCRdb itself ran the multiplex PCR reads through MiXCR, one entry per CDR3 protein. The sample records fewer than 750,000 distinct CDR3 sequences, about 14% being singletons. A word on this clonotype: Its antigen is still unknown.

The rearrangement links TRBV5-1 to TRBJ2-1; D tentatively reads TRBD1 or TRBD2 (5 bases each). The sample comprised blood. The receptor comes from a woman in her fifties or sixties with Graves' ophthalmopathy. This chain's CDR3 is CASTLLIGEEQFF. CDR3 sequence (DNA): TGCGCCAGCACACTACTAATAGGGGAGGAGCAGTTCTTC.